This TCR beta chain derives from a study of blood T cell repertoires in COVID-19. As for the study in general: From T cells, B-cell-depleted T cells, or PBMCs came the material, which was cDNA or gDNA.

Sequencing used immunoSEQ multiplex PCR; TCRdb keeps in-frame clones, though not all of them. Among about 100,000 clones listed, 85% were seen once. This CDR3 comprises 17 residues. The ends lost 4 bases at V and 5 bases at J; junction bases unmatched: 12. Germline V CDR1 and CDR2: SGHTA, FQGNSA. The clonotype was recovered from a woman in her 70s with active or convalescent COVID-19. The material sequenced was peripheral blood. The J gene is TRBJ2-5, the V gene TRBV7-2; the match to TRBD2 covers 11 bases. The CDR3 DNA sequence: TGTGCCAGCAGCTACGGTCCTAGCGGGGGGTTGCGGGAGACCCAGTACTTC. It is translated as CASSYGPSGGLRETQYF. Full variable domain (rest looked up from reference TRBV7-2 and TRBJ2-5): GAGVSQSPSNKVTEKGKDVELRCDPISGHTALYWYRQSLGQGLEFLIYFQGNSAPDKSGLPSDRFSAERTGGSVSTLTIQRTQQEDSAVYLCASSYGPSGGLRETQYFGPGTRLLVL.